The clone carrying this T cell receptor (beta chain) was observed once. The antigen is not known. Blood donors were healthy children aged roughly 15-56 months and healthy nonsmoking adults. Aged about 20-55 years with median roughly 40 years, adult controls were healthy nonsmokers. Sorting kept Annexin V-negative CD3+CD8+CD45RA+CCR7+ naive T cells. Per germline, CDR1 MDHEN and CDR2 SYDVKM. V was clipped by 3 bases and J by 5 bases, with 29 bases between them. CDR3 length: 19 amino acids. Some clones are missing from TCRdb's copy, which holds only in-frame ones; the method was immunoSEQ multiplex PCR. The sample records around 5,900 clones, 95% to 98% being singletons. This specimen belongs to a study of naive CD8 T cells in extremely preterm neonates. Study-wide findings and caveats: CDR3 nucleotide sharing was over 2.5% in preterm, 0.4% to 0.45% term, around 0.03% children, over 0.0085% adults.

The sequence came from a human donor in good health. The chain links TRBV28 to TRBJ2-7, with D maybe TRBD2 (6 bases). What was sequenced was naive CD8+ T cells from blood. CDR3 bases: TGTGCCAGCAGTTTCGAAATGATGGAGGGGTATGGTCTCGGGGACGAGCAGTACTTC. Encoded protein: CASSFEMMEGYGLGDEQYF. The whole variable domain, remainder taken from reference TRBV28 and TRBJ2-7, is DVKVTQSSRYLVKRTGEKVFLECVQDMDHENMFWYRQDPGLGLRLIYFSYDVKMKEKGDIPEGYSVSREKKERFSLILESASTNQTSMYLCASSFEMMEGYGLGDEQYFGPGTRLTVT.